Listed below are T cell receptor beta chains from one sample, sequenced in a study of shared clonotypes between healthy human individuals. Only in-frame clones appear in the TCRdb table, and some are missing; sequencing was by immunoSEQ multiplex PCR. The sample contains millions of clones, around nine tenths of which appear only once. The specimen sequenced was naive CD4+ T cells sorted from blood. The receptors shown here come from a man in his late teens or twenties in good health. Both conserved end residues are part of each CDR3. A D gene is named only where the DNA matches it firmly. The listing skips clone size in some rows; elsewhere it reads once, few, many or a size class.

>TRBD1|-|TRBV2|TRBJ2-7
TGTGCCAGCAATGTGGACAGGGTGAAAAACGAGCAGTACTTC
CASNVDRVKNEQYF
>-|-|TRBV6-4|TRBJ2-2
TGTGCCAGCAGTGACTCGGGCAGCACCGGGGAGCTGTTTTTT
CASSDSGSTGELFF
>-|-|TRBV7-9|TRBJ2-6
TGTGCCAGCAGCCCGGGGGCCAACGTCCTGACTTTC
CASSPGANVLTF
>-|few|TRBV19|TRBJ1-5
TGTGCCAGTAGTATGAGGGGGGCGAATCAGCCCCAGCATTTT
CASSMRGANQPQHF
>TRBD1|-|TRBV18|TRBJ1-3
TGTGCCAGCTCAATCAACCGGGACAGGGCGAACACCATATATTTT
CASSINRDRANTIYF
>-|-|TRBV5-6|TRBJ1-1
TGTGCCAGCGGCTCCAGACGGGGGATGAACACTGAAGCTTTCTTT
CASGSRRGMNTEAFF
>-|-|TRBV7-8|TRBJ1-5
TGTGCCAGCAGCTTGGAACAGGGCAATCAGCCCCAGCATTTT
CASSLEQGNQPQHF
>TRBD1|-|TRBV10-3|TRBJ2-7
TGTGCCCTCAACCGGGACAGCCCCTACGAGCAGTACTTC
CALNRDSPYEQYF
>TRBD1|few|TRBV30|TRBJ1-3
TGTGCCTGGTCCCGGGACAGGGCGAGCTCTGGAAACACCATATATTTT
CAWSRDRASSGNTIYF
>-|few|TRBV19|TRBJ1-4
TGTGCCAGTAGTATACAGTTGAATGAAAAACTGTTTTTT
CASSIQLNEKLFF
>-|-|TRBV14|TRBJ2-5
TGTGCCAGCAGTTACAGGGGACTCCAAGAGACCCAGTACTTC
CASSYRGLQETQYF
>-|-|TRBV6-6|TRBJ2-5
TGTGCCAGCAGTACGGGGGGCGCGCAGACCCAGTACTTC
CASSTGGAQTQYF
>-|-|TRBV9|TRBJ2-7
TGTGCCAGCAGCGTAGCTACTGGGTTCTACTACGAGCAGTACTTC
CASSVATGFYYEQYF
>TRBD1|-|TRBV28|TRBJ1-2
TGTGCCAGCAGGAGCCCGGACGGGACAGGGGGTGGCTACACCTTC
CASRSPDGTGGGYTF
>TRBD1|once|TRBV4-2|TRBJ1-4
TGTGCCAGCAGCGCAGGGGGCGTAGGCGAAAAACTGTTTTTT
CASSAGGVGEKLFF
>TRBD1|-|TRBV29-1|TRBJ2-3
TGCAGCGTGGGGACAGGGCCAGATACGCAGTATTTT
CSVGTGPDTQYF
>TRBD1|-|TRBV5-1|TRBJ2-3
TGCGCCAGCAGGGAGACAGGGGACACCACAGATACGCAGTATTTT
CASRETGDTTDTQYF
>TRBD1|-|TRBV30|TRBJ1-5
TGTGCCTGGAGTGAACGAGGGGGCTTAAGCAATCAGCCCCAGCATTTT
CAWSERGGLSNQPQHF
>TRBD1|-|TRBV28|TRBJ1-5
TGTGCCAGCAGTGAAGCCCAGGGGGCTGGTGATCAGCCCCAGCATTTT
CASSEAQGAGDQPQHF
>TRBD1|-|TRBV6-4|TRBJ2-5
TGTGCCAGCGTAAAAGATAATGTCGACAGGGGAGGACAAGAGACCCAGTACTTC
CASVKDNVDRGGQETQYF
>TRBD1|-|TRBV28|TRBJ1-4
TGTGCCACACAGGGGACCGATGAAAAACTGTTTTTT
CATQGTDEKLFF
>TRBD1|-|TRBV5-1|TRBJ2-5
TGCGCCAGCAGAATGGGGGACAGGGGGCTTGAGACCCAGTACTTC
CASRMGDRGLETQYF
>-|-|TRBV5-6|TRBJ2-7
TGTGCCAGCAGCTGGGGCGGGTCGAGCTCCTACGAGCAGTACTTC
CASSWGGSSSYEQYF
>-|-|TRBV7-2|TRBJ2-3
TGTGCCAGCAGCTGGATTAGCGCCCCAGATACGCAGTATTTT
CASSWISAPDTQYF
>-|-|TRBV29-1|TRBJ1-2
TGCAGCGTTGAAGGGGGGACTCACTATGGCTACACCTTC
CSVEGGTHYGYTF
>-|-|TRBV5-1|TRBJ2-2
TGCGCCAGCAGCTTACTAGCTCTGGGGATAGGGACCGGGGAGCTGTTTTTT
CASSLLALGIGTGELFF
>-|-|TRBV30|TRBJ1-6
TGTGCCTGGAGTGTAACAGGGAATAATTCACCCCTCCACTTT
CAWSVTGNNSPLHF
>TRBD2|-|TRBV7-2|TRBJ2-7
TGTGCCAGCAGTCCCCCGGGACTAGCTTACGAGCAGTACTTC
CASSPPGLAYEQYF
>TRBD1|-|TRBV19|TRBJ2-6
TGTGCCAGTAGTACTGGGACAGTTGGGGCCAACGTCCTGACTTTC
CASSTGTVGANVLTF
>-|-|TRBV6-5|TRBJ2-7
TGTGCCAGCAGTTACGTCTACGGGCCGCACTACGAGCAGTACTTC
CASSYVYGPHYEQYF
>-|-|TRBV6-5|TRBJ1-2
TGTGCCAGCCGCCGTGCGGGGGGCTATGGCTACACCTTC
CASRRAGGYGYTF
>-|-|TRBV11-2|TRBJ2-5
TGTGCCAGCACCGTAACCGGGACTGTTCAAGAGACCCAGTACTTC
CASTVTGTVQETQYF
>-|-|TRBV2|TRBJ1-4
TGTGCCAGCAGACGGACAGCGAATAATGAAAAACTGTTTTTT
CASRRTANNEKLFF
>TRBD2|once|TRBV7-2|TRBJ2-3
TGTGCCAGCAGCCGGGAGGGTGCAGATACGCAGTATTTT
CASSREGADTQYF
>-|-|TRBV6-6|TRBJ2-7
TGTGCCAGCAGTGCCAGGGGTTACGAGCAGTACTTC
CASSARGYEQYF
>-|-|TRBV9|TRBJ2-5
TGTGCCAGCAGCGTACTGGGGACAGAGACCCAGTACTTC
CASSVLGTETQYF
>TRBD2|-|TRBV10-3|TRBJ2-3
TGTGCCGCCTCACCGGGACTAGCGGGAGTGAGCACAGATACGCAGTATTTT
CAASPGLAGVSTDTQYF
>TRBD2|-|TRBV5-1|TRBJ2-2
TGCGCCAGCAGCTTGGCTAGCGGGTCCGGGGAGCTGTTTTTT
CASSLASGSGELFF
>TRBD2|-|TRBV18|TRBJ2-7
TGTGCCAGCCAGGAGGGTAGCGGGATCACCTACGAGCAGTACTTC
CASQEGSGITYEQYF
>TRBD2|-|TRBV7-2|TRBJ2-2
TGTGCCAGCAGTTTGGGAGGGGACCCGCTCGGGGAGCTGTTTTTT
CASSLGGDPLGELFF
>-|-|TRBV9|TRBJ2-3
TGTGCCAGCAGCGTAGAAGTCGGGGATACGCAGTATTTT
CASSVEVGDTQYF